The clone carrying this TCR beta chain appeared a few times. The target antigen is unknown. The data belong to a study of cytomegalovirus exposure and HLA in healthy donors. PCR was performed using 60 Vbeta and 13 Jbeta primers. TCRdb keeps only in-frame clones here, not all; method: immunoSEQ multiplex PCR. The data contain 150,000 to 200,000 clones, 80% to 90% of them seen just once; the ten biggest clones take up roughly 9.3%. The trim removed 3 bases at V and 7 bases at J, leaving 16 bases unmatched. The CDR3 loop spans 16 amino acids. The germline gives CDR1 SGHNT, CDR2 YYREEE (reference sequence). Study-wide points: What TCR beta sequences reportedly achieved was accurate prediction of HLA-A and HLA-B alleles in most subjects. Researchers reported that a few CMV-associated chains were confirmed in vitro as CMV antigen-specific.

V is TRBV5-4 and J is TRBJ2-7; 7 nucleotides match TRBD1. Sequencing input: PBMCs. This sequence originates from a man younger than 35 in good health and CMV-seropositive. The CDR3 coding sequence is TGTGCCAGCAGCTCGGACAGGCAGCCGTTCTTGTGGGAGCAGTACTTC. Translating it yields CASSSDRQPFLWEQYF.